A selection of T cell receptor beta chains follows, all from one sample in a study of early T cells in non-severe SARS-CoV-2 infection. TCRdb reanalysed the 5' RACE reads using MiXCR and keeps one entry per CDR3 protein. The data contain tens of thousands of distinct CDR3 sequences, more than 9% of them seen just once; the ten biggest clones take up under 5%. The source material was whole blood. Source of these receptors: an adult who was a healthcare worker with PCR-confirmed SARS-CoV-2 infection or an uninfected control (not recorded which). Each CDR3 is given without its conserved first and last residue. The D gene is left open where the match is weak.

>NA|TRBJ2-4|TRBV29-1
SRSPSQRGIEDIQY
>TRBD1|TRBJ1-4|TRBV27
ASSPLGGLNEKLF
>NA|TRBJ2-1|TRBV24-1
ATSDYDRQF
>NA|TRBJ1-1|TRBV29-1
SVDRFGEGTEAF
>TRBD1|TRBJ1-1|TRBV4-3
ASSQVDRGSTEAF
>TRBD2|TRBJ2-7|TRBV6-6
ASSSPGLAGRYEQY
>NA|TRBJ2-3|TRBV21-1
ASSKADGTGISDTQY
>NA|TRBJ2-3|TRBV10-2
ASSADTQY
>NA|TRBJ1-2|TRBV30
AWSEAHYGYT
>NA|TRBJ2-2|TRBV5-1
ASRDGGYTGELF
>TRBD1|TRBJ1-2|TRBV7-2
ASSEGAGVYGYT
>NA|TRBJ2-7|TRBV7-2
ASSLVWSRDEQY
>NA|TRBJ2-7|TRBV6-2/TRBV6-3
ASSIRVPYEQY
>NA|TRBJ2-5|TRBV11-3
ASSRIRGQETQY
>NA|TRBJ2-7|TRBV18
ASSPGDSYEQY
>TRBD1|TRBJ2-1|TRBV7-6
ASSPPTGLQF
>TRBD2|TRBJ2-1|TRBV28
ASSFLLAGPNEQF
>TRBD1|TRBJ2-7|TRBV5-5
ASSPSTGGEYEQY
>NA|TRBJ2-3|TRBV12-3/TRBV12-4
ASRDRDYTTQY
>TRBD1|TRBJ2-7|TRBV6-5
ASSYDRGLREQY
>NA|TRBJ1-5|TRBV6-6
ASSRRVHQPQH